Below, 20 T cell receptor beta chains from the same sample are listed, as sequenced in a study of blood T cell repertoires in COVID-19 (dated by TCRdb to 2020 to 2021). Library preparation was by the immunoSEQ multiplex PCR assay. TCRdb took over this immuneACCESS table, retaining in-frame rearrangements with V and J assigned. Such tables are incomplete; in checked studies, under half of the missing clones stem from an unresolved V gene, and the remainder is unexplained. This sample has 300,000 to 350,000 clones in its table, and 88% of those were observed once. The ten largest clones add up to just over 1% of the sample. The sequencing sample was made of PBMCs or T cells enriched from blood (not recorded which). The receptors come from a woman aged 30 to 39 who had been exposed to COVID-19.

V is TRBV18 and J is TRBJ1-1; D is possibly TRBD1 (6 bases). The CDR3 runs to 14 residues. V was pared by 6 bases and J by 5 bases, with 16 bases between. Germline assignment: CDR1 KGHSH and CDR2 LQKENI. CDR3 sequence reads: CASSPRGGETEAFF. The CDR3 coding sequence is TGTGCCAGCTCCCCCCGGGGGGGCGAGACTGAAGCTTTCTTT.

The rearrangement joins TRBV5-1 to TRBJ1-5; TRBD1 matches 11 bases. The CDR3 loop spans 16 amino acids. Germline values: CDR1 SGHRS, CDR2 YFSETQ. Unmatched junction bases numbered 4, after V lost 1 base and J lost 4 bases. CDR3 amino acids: CASSLFGTGGNQPQHF. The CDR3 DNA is TGCGCCAGCAGCTTGTTCGGGACAGGGGGGAATCAGCCCCAGCATTTT.

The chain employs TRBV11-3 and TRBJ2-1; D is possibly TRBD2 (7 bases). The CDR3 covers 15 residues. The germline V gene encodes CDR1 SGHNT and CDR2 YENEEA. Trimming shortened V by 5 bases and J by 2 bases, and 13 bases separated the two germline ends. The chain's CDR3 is CASSPSGGPYNEQFF. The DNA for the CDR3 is TGTGCCAGCAGCCCCTCGGGGGGCCCCTACAATGAGCAGTTCTTC. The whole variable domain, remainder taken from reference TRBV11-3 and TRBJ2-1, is EAGVVQSPRYKIIEKKQPVAFWCNPISGHNTLYWYLQNLGQGPELLIRYENEEAVDDSQLPKDRFSAERLKGVDSTLKIQPAELGDSAVYLCASSPSGGPYNEQFFGPGTRLTVL.

CDR3 DNA: TGTGCCAGCAGCCTAAGGGCTACAGGGCTGCGGAATGAGCAGTTCTTC. Translating it yields CASSLRATGLRNEQFF. The chain links TRBV3-1 (or the pseudogene TRBV3-2) to TRBJ2-1, with D perhaps matching TRBD1 (6 bases). The CDR3 runs to 16 residues. The V end lost 4 bases, the J end lost 7 bases, and 20 bases lay between the germline ends. Germline V gene lookup returns CDR1 LGHDT and CDR2 YNNKEL (reference sequence).

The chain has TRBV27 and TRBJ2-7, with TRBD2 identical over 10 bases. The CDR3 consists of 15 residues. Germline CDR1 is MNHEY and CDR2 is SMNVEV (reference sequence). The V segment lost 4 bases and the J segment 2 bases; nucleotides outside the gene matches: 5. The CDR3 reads CASSYVAGGPYEQYF. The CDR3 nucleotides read TGTGCCAGCAGTTACGTAGCGGGAGGACCCTACGAGCAGTACTTC.

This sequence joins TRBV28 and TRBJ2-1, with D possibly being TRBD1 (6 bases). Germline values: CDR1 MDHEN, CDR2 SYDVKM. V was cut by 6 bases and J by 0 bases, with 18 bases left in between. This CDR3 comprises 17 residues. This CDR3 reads CASRQHTGNPSYNEQFF. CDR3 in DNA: TGTGCCAGCAGGCAACATACAGGGAACCCCTCCTACAATGAGCAGTTCTTC.

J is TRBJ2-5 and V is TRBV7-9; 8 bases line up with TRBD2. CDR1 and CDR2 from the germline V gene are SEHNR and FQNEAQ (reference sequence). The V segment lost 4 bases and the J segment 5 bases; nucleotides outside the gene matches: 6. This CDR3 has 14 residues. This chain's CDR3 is CASSWGTSGETQYF. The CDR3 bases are TGTGCCAGCAGCTGGGGGACTAGTGGGGAGACCCAGTACTTC.

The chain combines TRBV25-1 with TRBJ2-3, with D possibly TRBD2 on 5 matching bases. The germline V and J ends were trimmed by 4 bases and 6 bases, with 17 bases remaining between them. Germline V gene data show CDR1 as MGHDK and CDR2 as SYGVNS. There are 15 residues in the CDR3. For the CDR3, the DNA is TGTGCCAGCAGTGGGGAGACACGCATCAGGGATACGCAGTATTTT. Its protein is CASSGETRIRDTQYF.

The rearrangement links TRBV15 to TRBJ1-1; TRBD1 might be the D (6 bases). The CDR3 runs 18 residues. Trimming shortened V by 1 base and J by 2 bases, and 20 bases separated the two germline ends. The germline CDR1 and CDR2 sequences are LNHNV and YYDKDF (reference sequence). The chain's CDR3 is CATSRGGPPGQPNTEAFF. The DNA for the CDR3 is TGTGCCACCAGCAGAGGGGGTCCGCCGGGACAACCAAACACTGAAGCTTTCTTT.

The CDR3 region is CASSLQGTHNEQFF. CDR3 in DNA: TGTGCCAGTAGTTTGCAGGGAACGCACAATGAGCAGTTCTTC. J is TRBJ2-1 and V is TRBV19; D might be TRBD1 (5 bases). V lost 5 bases and J 5 bases, leaving 13 bases between the germline ends. Germline V gives CDR1 LNHDA, CDR2 SQIVND (reference sequence). This CDR3 spans 14 amino acids. Complete variable domain (other parts from reference TRBV19 and TRBJ2-1): DGGITQSPKYLFRKEGQNVTLSCEQNLNHDAMYWYRQDPGQGLRLIYYSQIVNDFQKGDIAEGYSVSREKKESFPLTVTSAQKNPTAFYLCASSLQGTHNEQFFGPGTRLTVL.

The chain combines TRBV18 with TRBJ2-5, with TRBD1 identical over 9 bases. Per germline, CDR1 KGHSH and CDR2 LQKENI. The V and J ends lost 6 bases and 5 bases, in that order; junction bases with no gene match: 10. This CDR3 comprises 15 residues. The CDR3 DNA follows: TGTGCCAGCTCTGATCGGGACAGGGATGTCGAGACCCAGTACTTC. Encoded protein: CASSDRDRDVETQYF.

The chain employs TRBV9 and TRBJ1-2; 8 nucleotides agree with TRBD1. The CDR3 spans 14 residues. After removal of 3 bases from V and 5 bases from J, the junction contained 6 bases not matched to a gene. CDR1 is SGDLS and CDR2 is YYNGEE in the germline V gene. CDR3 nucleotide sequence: TGTGCCAGCAGCGGCCTCAGGACAGGGTATGGCTACACCTTC. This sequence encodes CASSGLRTGYGYTF.

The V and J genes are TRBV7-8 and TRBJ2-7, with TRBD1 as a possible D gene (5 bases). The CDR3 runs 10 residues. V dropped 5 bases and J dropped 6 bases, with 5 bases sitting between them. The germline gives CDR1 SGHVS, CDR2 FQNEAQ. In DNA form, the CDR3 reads TGTGCCAGCAGCGGGGCCGAGCAGTACTTC. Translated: CASSGAEQYF.

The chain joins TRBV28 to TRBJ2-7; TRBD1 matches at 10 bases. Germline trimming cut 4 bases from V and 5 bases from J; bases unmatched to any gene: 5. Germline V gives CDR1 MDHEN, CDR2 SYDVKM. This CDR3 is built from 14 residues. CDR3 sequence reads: CASSSPTGGNEQYF. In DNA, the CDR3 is TGTGCCAGCAGTTCACCGACAGGGGGCAACGAGCAGTACTTC.

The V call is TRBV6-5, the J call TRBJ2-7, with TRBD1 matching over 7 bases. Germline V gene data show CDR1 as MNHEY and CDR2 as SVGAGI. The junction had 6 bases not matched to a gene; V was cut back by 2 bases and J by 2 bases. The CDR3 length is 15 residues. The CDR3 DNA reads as TGTGCCAGCAGTTACCACGACAGGGAGCCCTACGAGCAGTACTTC. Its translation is CASSYHDREPYEQYF.

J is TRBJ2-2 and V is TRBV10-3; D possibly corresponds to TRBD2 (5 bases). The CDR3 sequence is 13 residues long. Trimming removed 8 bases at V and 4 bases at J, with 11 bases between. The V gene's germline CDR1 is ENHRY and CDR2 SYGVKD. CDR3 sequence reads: CAIALEATGELFF. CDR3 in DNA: TGTGCCATCGCACTGGAGGCCACCGGGGAGCTGTTTTTT.

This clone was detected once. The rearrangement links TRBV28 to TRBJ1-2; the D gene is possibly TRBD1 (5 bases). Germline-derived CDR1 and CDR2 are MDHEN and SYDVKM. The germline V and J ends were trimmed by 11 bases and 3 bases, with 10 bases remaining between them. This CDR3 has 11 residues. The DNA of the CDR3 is TGTGCCTCGGGGGTTTACTATGGCTACACCTTC. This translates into CASGVYYGYTF.

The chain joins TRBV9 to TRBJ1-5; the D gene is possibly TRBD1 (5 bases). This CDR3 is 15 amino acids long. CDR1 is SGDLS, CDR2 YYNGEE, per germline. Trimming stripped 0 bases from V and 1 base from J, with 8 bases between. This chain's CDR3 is CASSVGDWSNQPQHF. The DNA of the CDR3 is TGTGCCAGCAGCGTAGGGGACTGGAGCAATCAGCCCCAGCATTTT.

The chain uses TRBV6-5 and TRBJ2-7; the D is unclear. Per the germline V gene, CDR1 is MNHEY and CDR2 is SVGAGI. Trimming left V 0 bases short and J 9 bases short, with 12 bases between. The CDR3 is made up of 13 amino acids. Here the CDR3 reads CASSYSKNTRQYF. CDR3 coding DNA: TGTGCCAGCAGTTACTCTAAGAATACTCGGCAGTACTTC.

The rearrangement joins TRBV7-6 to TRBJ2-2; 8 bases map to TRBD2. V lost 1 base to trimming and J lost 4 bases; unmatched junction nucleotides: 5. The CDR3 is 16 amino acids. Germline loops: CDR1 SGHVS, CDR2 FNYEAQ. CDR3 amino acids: CASSLEREGGTGELFF. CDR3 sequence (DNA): TGTGCCAGCAGCTTAGAACGGGAGGGCGGCACCGGGGAGCTGTTTTTT.